These 9 T cell receptor beta chains came from one sample sequenced in a study of regulatory T cells in long-lasting Graves disease. Investigators prepared the TCR beta libraries by applying iRepertoire HTBI primers and Arm-PCR of CDR3 regions. TCRdb used MiXCR to reprocess the multiplex PCR reads, holding one entry per CDR3 protein. The table records almost 350,000 distinct CDR3 sequences, around 20% of them present only once. The time point: persistent/refractory GD, antithyroid drugs over 5 years with positive TRAb. From RNA extracted from PBMCs, the TCR library was made. Sequencing used peripheral blood mononuclear cells (PBMCs), obtained when the disease was refractory, from a patient treated with antithyroid drugs. These receptors originate from a female donor with Graves disease.

This clonotype was picked up many times. The chain carries TRBV6-2 or TRBV6-3 and TRBJ2-7; tentative D call: TRBD1 (5 bases). Trimming pared 8 bases from V and 7 bases from J, leaving 21 bases between. CDR3 length equals 14 residues. CDR1 MNHEY and CDR2 SVGEGT come from the germline V gene. In DNA, the CDR3 is TGTGCCAGCTCCCTTGGGGCTCTGGGGCTGGAGCAGTACTTC. It encodes CASSLGALGLEQYF.

This clonotype was counted many times. The V and J genes are TRBV11-2 and TRBJ1-4; weak D call: TRBD1 (6 bases). Germline CDR1 is SGHAT and CDR2 is FQNNGV. The CDR3 contains 15 residues. V shed 4 bases and J shed 4 bases, with 13 bases lying between them. The CDR3 DNA reads TGTGCCAGCAGCTCTTGGGGCAGGGGTAATGAAAAACTGTTTTTT. This sequence encodes CASSSWGRGNEKLFF.

Details on this clonotype: Sequence at one end of the junction differs from germline and may be a read error. This rearrangement joins TRBV27 to TRBJ1-3; 10 bases line up with TRBD1. The germline gives CDR1 MNHEY, CDR2 SMNVEV (reference sequence). The CDR3 length is 16 residues. The CDR3 here is CASRRTGGFSENTIYF. CDR3 in DNA: TGTGCCAGCAGGAGGACAGGGGGGTTCTCTGAAAACACCATATATTTT.

This clonotype occurred many times. The V and J genes are TRBV30 and TRBJ1-1; no clear D. This CDR3 comprises 13 residues. Deletions cut 0 bases from V and 1 base from J, with 6 bases between. Germline V lookup: CDR1 GTSNPN, CDR2 SVGIG (reference sequence). The CDR3 bases are TGTGCCTGGAGTGTGGGCACGAACACTGAAGCTTTCTTT. It yields the protein CAWSVGTNTEAFF.

V usage is TRBV4-1 and J usage is TRBJ2-7; 9 nucleotides line up with TRBD2. CDR1 and CDR2 (germline): MGHRA, YSYEKL. This CDR3 contains 13 residues. The ends lost 1 base at V and 13 bases at J; junction bases unmatched: 8. Here the CDR3 reads CASSQGTSESLYF. DNA of the CDR3: TGCGCCAGCAGCCAAGGGACTAGCGAGTCCCTTTACTTC.

This clonotype was counted at least ten times. The J gene is TRBJ2-5, the V gene TRBV10-2; unclear D gene. Germline CDR1 is WSHSY and CDR2 is SAAADI. The CDR3 covers 12 residues. Trimming left V 5 bases short and J 5 bases short, with 9 bases between. DNA of the CDR3: TGCGCCAGCAGTACTACAAGGGAGACCCAGTACTTC. Its translation is CASSTTRETQYF.

This chain uses TRBV6-5 with TRBJ2-6; D gene unclear. V was cut by 2 bases and J by 0 bases, with 8 bases left in between. CDR1 MNHEY and CDR2 SVGAGI come from the germline V gene. CDR3 length: 16 amino acids. The DNA for the CDR3 is TGTGCCAGCAGTTACAGGCTCGGCTCTGGGGCCAACGTCCTGACTTTC. Its translation is CASSYRLGSGANVLTF.

This clonotype has ten or more counts. This chain joins TRBV6-6 and TRBJ1-1; D uncertain. Germline loops: CDR1 MNHNY, CDR2 SVGAGI (reference sequence). The CDR3 covers 14 residues. V was shortened by 0 bases and J by 3 bases, with 8 bases between the two germline ends. Here the CDR3 reads CASSYSRAYTEAFF. The CDR3 DNA is TGTGCCAGCAGTTACTCGCGGGCGTACACTGAAGCTTTCTTT.

This clonotype was picked up many times. The rearrangement links TRBV20-1 to TRBJ1-4, with D possibly being TRBD1 (6 bases). Trimming pared 5 bases from V and 5 bases from J, leaving 18 bases between. CDR3 length: 15 amino acids. CDR1 is DFQATT and CDR2 is SNEGSKA in the germline V gene (reference sequence). The CDR3 region has the DNA TGCAGTGCTGCCGGGACAAGCCACCCGAATGAAAAACTGTTTTTT. Encoded protein: CSAAGTSHPNEKLFF.